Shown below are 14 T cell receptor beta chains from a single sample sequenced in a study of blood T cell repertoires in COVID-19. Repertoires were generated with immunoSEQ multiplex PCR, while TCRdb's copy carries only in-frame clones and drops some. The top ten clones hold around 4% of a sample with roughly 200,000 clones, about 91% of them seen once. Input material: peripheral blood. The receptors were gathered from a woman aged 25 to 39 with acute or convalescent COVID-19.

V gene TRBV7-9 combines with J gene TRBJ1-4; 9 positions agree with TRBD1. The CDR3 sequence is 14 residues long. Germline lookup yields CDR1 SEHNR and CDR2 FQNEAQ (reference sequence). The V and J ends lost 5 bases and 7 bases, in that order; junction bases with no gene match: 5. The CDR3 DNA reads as TGTGCCAGCAGCCACAGGGGGCTCGGTGAAAAACTGTTTTTT. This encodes CASSHRGLGEKLFF.

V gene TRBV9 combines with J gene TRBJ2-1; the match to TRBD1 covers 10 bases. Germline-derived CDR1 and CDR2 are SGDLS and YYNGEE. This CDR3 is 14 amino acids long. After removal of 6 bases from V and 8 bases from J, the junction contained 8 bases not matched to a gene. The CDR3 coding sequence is TGTGCCAGCACCCGGACAGGGGGACCCGATGAGCAGTTCTTC. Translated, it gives CASTRTGGPDEQFF.

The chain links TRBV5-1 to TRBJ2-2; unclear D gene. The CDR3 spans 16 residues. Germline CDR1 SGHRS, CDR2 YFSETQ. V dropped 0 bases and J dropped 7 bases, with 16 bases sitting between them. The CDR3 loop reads CASSLEPGRGNGELFF. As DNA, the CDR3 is TGCGCCAGCAGCTTGGAACCGGGTCGAGGTAACGGGGAGCTGTTTTTT.

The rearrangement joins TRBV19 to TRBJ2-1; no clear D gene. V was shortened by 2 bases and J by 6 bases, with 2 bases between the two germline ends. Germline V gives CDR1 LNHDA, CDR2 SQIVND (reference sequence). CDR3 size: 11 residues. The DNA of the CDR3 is TGTGCCAGTAGTATACGCAATGAGCAGTTCTTC. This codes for CASSIRNEQFF. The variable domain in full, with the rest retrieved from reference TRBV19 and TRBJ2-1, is DGGITQSPKYLFRKEGQNVTLSCEQNLNHDAMYWYRQDPGQGLRLIYYSQIVNDFQKGDIAEGYSVSREKKESFPLTVTSAQKNPTAFYLCASSIRNEQFFGPGTRLTVL.

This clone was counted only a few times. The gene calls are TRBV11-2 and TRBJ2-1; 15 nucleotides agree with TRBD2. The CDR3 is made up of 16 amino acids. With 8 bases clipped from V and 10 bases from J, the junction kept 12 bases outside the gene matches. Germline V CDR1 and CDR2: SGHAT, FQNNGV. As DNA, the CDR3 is TGTGCCAGCGGGCTATCGGGACTAGCGGGAGGCAGGGAGCAGTTCTTC. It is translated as CASGLSGLAGGREQFF.

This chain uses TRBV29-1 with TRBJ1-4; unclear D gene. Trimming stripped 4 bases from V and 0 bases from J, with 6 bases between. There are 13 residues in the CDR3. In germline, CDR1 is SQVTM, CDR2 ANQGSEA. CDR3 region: CSVVASTNEKLFF. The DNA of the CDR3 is TGCAGCGTTGTGGCCTCAACTAATGAAAAACTGTTTTTT.

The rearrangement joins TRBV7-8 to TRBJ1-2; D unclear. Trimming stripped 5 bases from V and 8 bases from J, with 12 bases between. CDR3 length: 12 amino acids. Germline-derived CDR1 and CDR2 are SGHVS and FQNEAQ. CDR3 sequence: CASSGSAPGYTF. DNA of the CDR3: TGTGCCAGCAGCGGAAGCGCCCCGGGCTACACCTTC.

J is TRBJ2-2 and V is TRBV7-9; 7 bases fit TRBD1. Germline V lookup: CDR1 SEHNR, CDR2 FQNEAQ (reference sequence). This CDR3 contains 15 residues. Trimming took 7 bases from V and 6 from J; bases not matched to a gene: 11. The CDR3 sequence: CASTLDRVRSGELFF. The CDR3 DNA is TGTGCCAGCACCCTTGACAGGGTGAGATCCGGGGAGCTGTTTTTT.

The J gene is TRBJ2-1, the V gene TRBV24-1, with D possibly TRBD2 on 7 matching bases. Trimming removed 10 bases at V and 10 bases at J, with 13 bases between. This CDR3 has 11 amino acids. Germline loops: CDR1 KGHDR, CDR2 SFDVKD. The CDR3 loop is CATEGGGEQFF. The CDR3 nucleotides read TGTGCCACTGAGGGGGGAGGGGAGCAGTTCTTC.

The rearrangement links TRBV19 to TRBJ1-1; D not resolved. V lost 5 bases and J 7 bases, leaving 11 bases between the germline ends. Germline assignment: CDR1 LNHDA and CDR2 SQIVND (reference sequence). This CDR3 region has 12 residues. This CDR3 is CASSRGQSEAFF. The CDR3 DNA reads TGTGCCAGTAGTCGAGGTCAGAGTGAAGCTTTCTTT.

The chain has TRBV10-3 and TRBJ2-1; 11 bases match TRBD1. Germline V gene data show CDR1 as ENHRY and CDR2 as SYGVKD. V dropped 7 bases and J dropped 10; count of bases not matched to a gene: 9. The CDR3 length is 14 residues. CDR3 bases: TGTGCCATCAATCCGGGACAGGGGGGTAACGAGCAGTTCTTC. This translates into CAINPGQGGNEQFF.

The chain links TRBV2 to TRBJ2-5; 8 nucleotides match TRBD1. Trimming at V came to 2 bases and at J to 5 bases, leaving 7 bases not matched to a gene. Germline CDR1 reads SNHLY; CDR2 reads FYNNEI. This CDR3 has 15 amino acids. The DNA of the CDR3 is TGTGCCAGCAGTGAATGGAACAGGGGGTGGGAGACCCAGTACTTC. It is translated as CASSEWNRGWETQYF.

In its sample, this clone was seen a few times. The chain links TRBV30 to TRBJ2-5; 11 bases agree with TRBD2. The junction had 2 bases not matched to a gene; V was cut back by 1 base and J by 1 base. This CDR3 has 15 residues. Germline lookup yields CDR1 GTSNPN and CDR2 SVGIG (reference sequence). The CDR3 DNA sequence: TGTGCCTGGAGTGGCGGGACTAGCGGCCAAGAGACCCAGTACTTC. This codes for CAWSGGTSGQETQYF. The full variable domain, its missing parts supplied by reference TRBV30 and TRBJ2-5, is SQTIHQWPATLVQPVGSPLSLECTVEGTSNPNLYWYRQAAGRGLQLLFYSVGIGQISSEVPQNLSASRPQDRQFILSSKKLLLSDSGFYLCAWSGGTSGQETQYFGPGTRLLVL.

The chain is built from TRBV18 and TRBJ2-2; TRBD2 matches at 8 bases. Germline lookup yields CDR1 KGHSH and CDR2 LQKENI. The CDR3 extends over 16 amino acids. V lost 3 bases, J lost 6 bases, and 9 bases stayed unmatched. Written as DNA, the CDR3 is TGTGCCAGCTCACCCGAGATAGCGGGAATTTCCGGGGAGCTGTTTTTT. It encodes CASSPEIAGISGELFF. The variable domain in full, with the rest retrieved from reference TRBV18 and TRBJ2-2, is NAGVMQNPRHLVRRRGQEARLRCSPMKGHSHVYWYRQLPEEGLKFMVYLQKENIIDESGMPKERFSAEFPKEGPSILRIQQVVRGDSAAYFCASSPEIAGISGELFFGEGSRLTVL.